This TCR beta chain came from a study of blood T cells in healthy people across ages. Study at large: T cells yielded about one barcoded beta molecule per two cells through template switching.

This clonotype was recorded a few times. What it binds is unknown. Peripheral blood samples of roughly 9.9 milliliters were drawn from each donor. Primers used in a second PCR of about 6 to 11 cycles were a sample-barcoded 5' primer and a J-beta primer mix. Tags on each cDNA molecule came from a template-switch adaptor with 12 random nucleotides. Each CDR3 protein gets one entry after TCRdb re-called the 5' RACE reads with MiXCR. The sample has about 1.5 million distinct CDR3 sequences, around 42% seen once. Study outcomes and limitations: Whereas aged donors had fewer naive CD4+ cells, long-lived donors had more of them and higher diversity.

The CDR3 is 15 residues long. Germline-derived CDR1 and CDR2 are LNHNV and YYDKDF (reference sequence). Trimming took 0 bases from V and 2 from J, leaving 10 bases between them. The chain joins TRBV15 to TRBJ2-5; D is uncertain. The TCR originated in a woman aged 18 to 35 in good health. Sequenced input: blood. The CDR3: CATSRDKGGQETQYF. For the CDR3, the DNA is TGTGCCACCAGCAGAGACAAGGGCGGTCAAGAGACCCAGTACTTC.